These 26 T cell receptor beta chains came from one sample sequenced in a study of blood T cell repertoires in COVID-19. Profiling relied on immunoSEQ multiplex PCR, and the TCRdb table lists in-frame clones only, not all of them. The sample has some 240,000 clones, 85% seen once. Input material: peripheral blood. The origin of the receptors is an older woman with COVID-19, enrolled during active disease.

This chain joins TRBV7-8 and TRBJ2-1; TRBD2 matches at 8 bases. The length of the CDR3 is 17 residues. V dropped 2 bases and J dropped 5; count of bases not matched to a gene: 11. Germline assignment: CDR1 SGHVS and CDR2 FQNEAQ. The CDR3, as DNA: TGTGCCAGCAGCTTATACCACGACGGGGGGGCACACAATGAGCAGTTCTTC. It codes for CASSLYHDGGAHNEQFF.

This clone was seen only once. A junction boundary mismatches the germline segment, possibly from a read error. V and J are TRBV7-7 and TRBJ2-1, with 12 bases aligning to TRBD2. The CDR3 contains 14 residues. CDR1 SSHAT and CDR2 FNYEAQ come from the germline V gene (reference sequence). CDR3 DNA: TGTGCTAGCAGCCGAGGACTAGCGGGGAATGAGCAGTTCTTC. It is translated as CASSRGLAGNEQFF.

The chain carries TRBV10-3 and TRBJ1-5; no clear D. CDR1 is ENHRY, CDR2 SYGVKD, per germline. The V end lost 3 bases, the J end lost 5 bases, and 5 bases lay between the germline ends. This CDR3 is 12 amino acids long. CDR3 residues: CAISDSDQPQHF. The CDR3 nucleotides are TGTGCCATCAGTGATTCTGATCAGCCCCAGCATTTT.

V usage is TRBV27 and J usage is TRBJ1-1; 7 bases match TRBD1. This CDR3 has 17 residues. V dropped 2 bases and J dropped 3; count of bases not matched to a gene: 12. The germline gives CDR1 MNHEY, CDR2 SMNVEV (reference sequence). The CDR3 reads CASSLIFGGGADTEAFF. The DNA of the CDR3 is TGTGCCAGCAGTTTAATCTTCGGAGGGGGCGCGGACACTGAAGCTTTCTTT.

The genes are TRBV30 and TRBJ1-1; possibly TRBD1 for D (5 bases). Between the trimmed V and J ends, which lost 1 base and 5 bases, there was a span of 14 bases. Germline V gene data show CDR1 as GTSNPN and CDR2 as SVGIG (reference sequence). This CDR3 region has 14 residues. The CDR3 DNA is TGTGCCTGGAGTGGGGGTGGCAGGGTGACTGAAGCTTTCTTT. It codes for CAWSGGGRVTEAFF.

This clone was detected only once. This chain joins TRBV19 and TRBJ1-1; 7 positions match TRBD1. CDR3 length equals 15 residues. The J segment lost 0 bases and the V segment lost 5 bases, leaving 6 bases of the junction unmatched. Germline CDR1 reads LNHDA; CDR2 reads SQIVND (reference sequence). As DNA, the CDR3 is TGTGCCAGTAGTTCAAGGGGGACAGTGAACACTGAAGCTTTCTTT. This codes for CASSSRGTVNTEAFF.

The chain carries TRBV18 and TRBJ1-4; unclear D gene. V dropped 1 base and J dropped 0 bases, with 6 bases sitting between them. The CDR3 extends over 15 amino acids. Germline CDR1 reads KGHSH; CDR2 reads LQKENI. The CDR3 DNA sequence: TGTGCCAGCTCACCACTTCAGTCAACTAATGAAAAACTGTTTTTT. It yields the protein CASSPLQSTNEKLFF.

This clone was recorded a few times. J is TRBJ1-2 and V is TRBV9; 9 bases are a match to TRBD1. Losses at the gene ends were 4 bases for V and 8 bases for J; bases not matched to a gene: 12. The germline V gene encodes CDR1 SGDLS and CDR2 YYNGEE. The CDR3 totals 15 residues. CDR3 sequence reads: CASSLTGGAPRGYTF. The CDR3 DNA follows: TGTGCCAGCAGCTTGACAGGGGGAGCACCTAGGGGCTACACCTTC.

This chain connects TRBV11-3 to TRBJ1-3; the D gene is possibly TRBD1 (5 bases). There are 16 residues in the CDR3. V lost 5 bases to trimming and J lost 1 base, with 15 bases between them. CDR1 and CDR2 (germline): SGHNT, YENEEA. The chain's CDR3 is CASSRGVRPSGNTIYF. DNA of the CDR3: TGTGCCAGCAGCCGGGGGGTTAGACCTTCTGGAAACACCATATATTTT.

The gene calls are TRBV12-3 or TRBV12-4 and TRBJ2-7; TRBD1 matches at 7 bases. The CDR3 totals 13 residues. V shed 6 bases and J 7 bases; nucleotides not matched to a gene: 9. CDR3 coding DNA: TGTGCCAGCAGCCTGGGACAGCAAATGGAGCAGTACTTC. Residues: CASSLGQQMEQYF.

The chain is built from TRBV6-5 and TRBJ1-2; perhaps TRBD1 as D (6 bases). Trimming pared 5 bases from V and 7 bases from J, leaving 14 bases between. The germline V gene encodes CDR1 MNHEY and CDR2 SVGAGI. This CDR3 region has 13 residues. The CDR3 DNA reads TGTGCCAGCAGTCACCCCGACAGGTCTGGCTACACCTTC. Translation gives CASSHPDRSGYTF.

The rearrangement joins TRBV6-5 to TRBJ1-1; 7 bases line up with TRBD1. The length of the CDR3 is 14 residues. The V gene end was trimmed by 6 bases and the J gene end by 6 bases; junction bases not matched to a gene: 10. The V gene's germline CDR1 is MNHEY and CDR2 SVGAGI. CDR3 bases: TGTGCCAGCAGAGACATACAGGGGCAGTCTGAAGCTTTCTTT. This gives the protein CASRDIQGQSEAFF.

The chain has TRBV5-4 and TRBJ1-2, with D unclear. The germline CDR1 and CDR2 sequences are SGHNT and YYREEE (reference sequence). CDR3 length equals 13 residues. Trimming shortened V by 2 bases and J by 0 bases, and 5 bases separated the two germline ends. The CDR3 spells CASSFTANYGYTF. For the CDR3, the DNA is TGTGCCAGCAGCTTTACAGCTAACTATGGCTACACCTTC.

CDR3 residues: CASSFKRTGGFEQYF. CDR3 DNA: TGTGCCAGCAGCTTCAAACGGACAGGGGGCTTCGAGCAGTACTTC. The chain couples TRBV7-9 to TRBJ2-7; 11 bases align to TRBD1. J gave up 6 bases and V 3 bases, and 7 bases lay outside the gene matches. Germline CDR1 SEHNR, CDR2 FQNEAQ (reference sequence). The CDR3 is made up of 15 amino acids.

As regards this clone: One end of the junction does not line up with germline, which may come from a read error. The gene calls are TRBV7-7 and TRBJ2-1, with 8 bases matching TRBD2. The CDR3 has 15 amino acids. Germline V CDR1 and CDR2: SSHAT, FNYEAQ (reference sequence). The CDR3 sequence is CASSLESGGRGEQFF. CDR3 bases: TGTGCTAGCAGCTTAGAAAGCGGGGGCCGGGGTGAGCAGTTCTTC.

The genes are TRBV19 and TRBJ2-3; 7 nucleotides align to TRBD2. This CDR3 contains 16 residues. The V and J ends lost 3 bases and 4 bases, in that order; junction bases with no gene match: 10. In germline, CDR1 is LNHDA, CDR2 SQIVND (reference sequence). The CDR3 spells CASSIGQGRGADTQYF. In nucleotides, the CDR3 is TGTGCCAGTAGTATCGGCCAGGGTCGGGGGGCAGATACGCAGTATTTT.

The rearrangement links TRBV5-4 to TRBJ2-7; a possible D gene is TRBD1 (6 bases). The V end was cut by 0 bases, the J end by 2 bases, with 12 bases between. Per the germline V gene, CDR1 is SGHNT and CDR2 is YYREEE (reference sequence). This CDR3 is 15 amino acids long. The CDR3 DNA sequence: TGTGCCAGCAGCTTGGTGGGACAACCAACCTACGAGCAGTACTTC. This codes for CASSLVGQPTYEQYF.

This clone was found a few times. This rearrangement joins TRBV12-3 or TRBV12-4 to TRBJ1-1; TRBD1 might be the D (5 bases). V lost 3 bases, J lost 8 bases, and 13 bases lay in between. CDR3 length: 13 amino acids. The CDR3: CASSLGGYREAFF. The CDR3 DNA reads TGTGCCAGCAGTTTGGGGGGGTACCGAGAAGCTTTCTTT.

A few counts support this clone. The chain is built from TRBV7-8 and TRBJ2-3, with 10 bases matching TRBD2. This CDR3 has 18 amino acids. V shed 4 bases and J 5 bases; nucleotides not matched to a gene: 15. The V gene's germline CDR1 is SGHVS and CDR2 FQNEAQ. CDR3 residues: CASSSRVAAGGKVDTQYF. In DNA form, the CDR3 reads TGTGCCAGCAGCTCGAGGGTTGCAGCGGGAGGGAAGGTAGATACGCAGTATTTT.

The gene calls are TRBV7-2 and TRBJ2-3, with unresolved D. The germline V gene has CDR1 SGHTA and CDR2 FQGNSA. The V end was cut by 2 bases, the J end by 0 bases, with 6 bases between. The CDR3 is made up of 14 amino acids. CDR3 region: CASSLTTSTDTQYF. The CDR3 DNA sequence: TGTGCCAGCAGCTTAACTACGAGCACAGATACGCAGTATTTT.

The rearrangement links TRBV9 to TRBJ2-5; D not certain. Germline CDR1 is SGDLS and CDR2 is YYNGEE. Trimming shortened V by 0 bases and J by 2 bases, and 5 bases separated the two germline ends. The CDR3 is 13 amino acids. The CDR3 DNA sequence: TGTGCCAGCAGCGTAGCCGGTCAAGAGACCCAGTACTTC. Its translation: CASSVAGQETQYF.

CDR3 in amino acids: CATSDLAGFPGELFF. The CDR3 nucleotides read TGTGCCACCAGTGATTTGGCAGGGTTTCCCGGGGAGCTGTTTTTT. This rearrangement joins TRBV24-1 to TRBJ2-2; weak D call: TRBD1 (5 bases). The CDR3 is 15 residues long. Germline CDR1 and CDR2: KGHDR and SFDVKD. Trimming took off 0 bases at V and 6 bases at J, with 10 bases between the two ends.

The chain couples TRBV5-1 to TRBJ2-7, with D perhaps TRBD1 (5 bases). The V gene's germline CDR1 is SGHRS and CDR2 YFSETQ. The V end lost 0 bases, the J end lost 5 bases, and 15 bases lay between the germline ends. The CDR3 totals 15 residues. CDR3 nucleotides: TGCGCCAGCAGCTTGGAAACAGGCGAGGTCGACGAGCAGTACTTC. Amino acid sequence: CASSLETGEVDEQYF.

This clone appeared a single time. The rearrangement joins TRBV11-3 to TRBJ1-2; TRBD1 agrees at 10 bases. This CDR3 region has 15 residues. The V gene's germline CDR1 is SGHNT and CDR2 YENEEA. J gave up 6 bases and V 4 bases, and 8 bases lay outside the gene matches. In DNA, the CDR3 is TGTGCCAGCAGCTCCCGGGGACAGGGGTGGGATGGCTACACCTTC. Translation gives CASSSRGQGWDGYTF.

The gene calls are TRBV5-1 and TRBJ1-4; 9 positions agree with TRBD1. The germline V gene has CDR1 SGHRS and CDR2 YFSETQ. Germline trimming cut 0 bases from V and 4 bases from J; bases unmatched to any gene: 1. The CDR3 contains 15 residues. The CDR3 here is CASSLGTGVNEKLFF. The CDR3 region has the DNA TGCGCCAGCAGCTTGGGGACAGGGGTTAATGAAAAACTGTTTTTT.

V and J are TRBV2 and TRBJ2-3; 12 bases are shared with TRBD2. The CDR3 extends over 16 amino acids. Germline trimming cut 7 bases from V and 1 base from J; bases unmatched to any gene: 6. CDR1 and CDR2 (germline): SNHLY, FYNNEI. The CDR3 spells CASTSRLAGGTDTQYF. Here the CDR3 DNA reads TGTGCCAGCACCAGTCGACTAGCGGGGGGCACAGATACGCAGTATTTT.